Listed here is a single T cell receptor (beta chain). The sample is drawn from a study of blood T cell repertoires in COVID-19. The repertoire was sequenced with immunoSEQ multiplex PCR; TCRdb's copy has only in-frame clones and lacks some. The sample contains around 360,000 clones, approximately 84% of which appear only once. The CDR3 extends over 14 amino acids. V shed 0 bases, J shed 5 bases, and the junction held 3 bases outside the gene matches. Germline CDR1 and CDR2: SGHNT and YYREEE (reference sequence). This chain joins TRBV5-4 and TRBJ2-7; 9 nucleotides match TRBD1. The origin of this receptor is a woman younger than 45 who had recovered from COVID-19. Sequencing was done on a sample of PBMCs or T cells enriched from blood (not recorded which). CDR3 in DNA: TGTGCCAGCAGCTTGGGGGACAGGGTCGACGAGCAGTACTTC. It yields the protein CASSLGDRVDEQYF.